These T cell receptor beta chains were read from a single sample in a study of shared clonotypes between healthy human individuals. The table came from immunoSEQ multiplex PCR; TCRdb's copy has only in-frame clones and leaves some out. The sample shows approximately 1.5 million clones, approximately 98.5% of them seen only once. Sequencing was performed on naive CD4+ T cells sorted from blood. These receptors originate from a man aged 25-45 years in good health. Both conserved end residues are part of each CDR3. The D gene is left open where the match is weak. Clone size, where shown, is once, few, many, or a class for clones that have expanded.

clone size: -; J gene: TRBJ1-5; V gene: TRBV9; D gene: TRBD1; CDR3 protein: CASSAGTGYQPQHF; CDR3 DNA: TGTGCCAGCAGCGCCGGGACAGGGTATCAGCCCCAGCATTTT
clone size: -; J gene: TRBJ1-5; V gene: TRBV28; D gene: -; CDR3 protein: CASTLDSNQPQHF; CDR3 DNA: TGTGCCAGCACCTTGGATAGCAATCAGCCCCAGCATTTT
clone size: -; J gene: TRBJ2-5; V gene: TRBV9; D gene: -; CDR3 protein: CASSVEGRETQYF; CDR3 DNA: TGTGCCAGCAGCGTAGAGGGTAGGGAGACCCAGTACTTC
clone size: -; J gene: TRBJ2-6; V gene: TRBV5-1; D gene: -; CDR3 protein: CASTRDGFSGANVLTF; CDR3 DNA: TGCGCCAGCACCCGTGACGGGTTCTCTGGGGCCAACGTCCTGACTTTC
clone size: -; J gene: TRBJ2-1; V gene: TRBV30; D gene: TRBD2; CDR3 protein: CAQKSSGRYNEQFF; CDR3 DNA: TGTGCCCAGAAGTCTAGCGGGCGGTACAATGAGCAGTTCTTC
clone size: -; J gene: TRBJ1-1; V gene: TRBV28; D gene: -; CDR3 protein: CASSLLDRNTEAFF; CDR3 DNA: TGTGCCAGCAGCCTCCTGGACAGGAACACTGAAGCTTTCTTT
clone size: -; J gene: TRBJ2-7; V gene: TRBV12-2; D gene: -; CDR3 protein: CASRSFPHASGTPYEQYF; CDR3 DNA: TGTGCAAGTCGCTCTTTTCCCCATGCTAGCGGAACCCCCTACGAGCAGTACTTC
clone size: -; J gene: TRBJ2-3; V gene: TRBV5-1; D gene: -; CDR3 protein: CASSLNPLTDTQYF; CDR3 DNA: TGCGCCAGCAGCTTGAATCCGCTCACAGATACGCAGTATTTT
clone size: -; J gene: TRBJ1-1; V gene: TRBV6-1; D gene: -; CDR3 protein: CASKKQGDTTEAFF; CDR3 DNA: TGTGCCAGCAAAAAACAGGGCGATACCACTGAAGCTTTCTTT
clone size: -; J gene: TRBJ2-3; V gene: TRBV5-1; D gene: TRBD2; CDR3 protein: CASSLGRTSGIRDTDTQYF; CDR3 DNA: TGCGCCAGCAGCTTGGGGAGGACTAGCGGGATTCGGGACACAGATACGCAGTATTTT
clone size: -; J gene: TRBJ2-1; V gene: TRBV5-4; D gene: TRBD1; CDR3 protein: CASTEGQGRGEQFF; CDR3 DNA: TGTGCCAGCACCGAGGGACAGGGGAGGGGGGAGCAGTTCTTC
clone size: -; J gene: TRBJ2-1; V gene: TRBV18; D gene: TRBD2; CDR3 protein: CASSPPPSGRAGNEQFF; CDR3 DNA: TGTGCCAGCTCACCACCCCCTAGCGGGAGGGCCGGCAATGAGCAGTTCTTC
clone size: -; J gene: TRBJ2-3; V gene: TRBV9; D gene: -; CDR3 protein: CASSVAPFTDTQYF; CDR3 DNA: TGTGCCAGCAGCGTAGCCCCTTTCACAGATACGCAGTATTTT
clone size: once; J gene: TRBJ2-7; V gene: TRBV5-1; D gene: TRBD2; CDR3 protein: CASSLRASGRAGETYEQYF; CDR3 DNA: TGCGCCAGCAGCTTGAGGGCTAGCGGGAGGGCGGGGGAGACCTACGAGCAGTACTTC
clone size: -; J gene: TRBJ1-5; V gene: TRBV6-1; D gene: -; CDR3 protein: CASSEGSNQPQHF; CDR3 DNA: TGTGCCAGCAGTGAGGGCAGCAATCAGCCCCAGCATTTT
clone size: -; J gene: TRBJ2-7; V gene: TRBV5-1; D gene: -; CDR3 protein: CASSLDVGGEQYF; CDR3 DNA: TGCGCCAGCAGCTTGGATGTAGGGGGCGAGCAGTACTTC
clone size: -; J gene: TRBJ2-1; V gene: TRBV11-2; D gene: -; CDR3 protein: CASSLDFLPVVPHNEQFF; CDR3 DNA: TGTGCCAGCAGCTTAGATTTTCTACCGGTAGTGCCCCACAATGAGCAGTTCTTC
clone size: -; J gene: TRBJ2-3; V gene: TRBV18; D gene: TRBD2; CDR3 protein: CASSPPAGGWDTQYF; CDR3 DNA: TGTGCCAGCTCACCTCCTGCGGGAGGGTGGGATACGCAGTATTTT
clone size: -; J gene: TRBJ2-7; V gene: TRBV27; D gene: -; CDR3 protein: CASSLSVRGYEQYF; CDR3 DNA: TGTGCCAGCAGTTTATCTGTTAGGGGGTACGAGCAGTACTTC
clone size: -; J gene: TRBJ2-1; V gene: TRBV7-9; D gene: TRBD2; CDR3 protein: CASSLTPRTSGKYNEQFF; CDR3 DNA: TGTGCCAGCAGCTTAACCCCCCGGACTAGCGGGAAATACAATGAGCAGTTCTTC
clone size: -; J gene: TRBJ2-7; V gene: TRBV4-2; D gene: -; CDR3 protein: CASRQEVTGQSYEQYF; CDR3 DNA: TGTGCCAGCAGACAAGAGGTGACCGGACAGTCCTACGAGCAGTACTTC
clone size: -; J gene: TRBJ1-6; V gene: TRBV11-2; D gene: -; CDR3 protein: CASSLFGVGNSPLHF; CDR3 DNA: TGTGCCAGCAGCTTATTTGGGGTTGGTAATTCACCCCTCCACTTT
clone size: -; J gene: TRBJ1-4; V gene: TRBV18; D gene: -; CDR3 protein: CASSPSRTNEKLFF; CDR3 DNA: TGTGCCAGCTCACCTTCCAGGACGAATGAAAAACTGTTTTTT
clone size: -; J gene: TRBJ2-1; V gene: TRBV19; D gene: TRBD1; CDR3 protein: CASSPRDRALSSYNEQFF; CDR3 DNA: TGTGCCAGTAGTCCCCGGGACAGGGCCCTTAGCTCCTACAATGAGCAGTTCTTC